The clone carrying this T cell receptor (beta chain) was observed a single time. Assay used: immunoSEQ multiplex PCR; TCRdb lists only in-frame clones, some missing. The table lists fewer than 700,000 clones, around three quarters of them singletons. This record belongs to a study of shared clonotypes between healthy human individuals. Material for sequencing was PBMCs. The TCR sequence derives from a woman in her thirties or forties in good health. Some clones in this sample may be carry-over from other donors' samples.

The CDR3 sequence: CASGQGWQETQYF. The CDR3 DNA sequence: TGTGCCAGCGGACAGGGGTGGCAAGAGACCCAGTACTTC. The chain recombines TRBV11-2 with TRBJ2-5; 9 nucleotides agree with TRBD1. Looked up from germline, CDR1 is SGHAT and CDR2 is FQNNGV. CDR3 length equals 13 residues. Losses at the gene ends were 8 bases for V and 2 bases for J; bases not matched to a gene: 3.